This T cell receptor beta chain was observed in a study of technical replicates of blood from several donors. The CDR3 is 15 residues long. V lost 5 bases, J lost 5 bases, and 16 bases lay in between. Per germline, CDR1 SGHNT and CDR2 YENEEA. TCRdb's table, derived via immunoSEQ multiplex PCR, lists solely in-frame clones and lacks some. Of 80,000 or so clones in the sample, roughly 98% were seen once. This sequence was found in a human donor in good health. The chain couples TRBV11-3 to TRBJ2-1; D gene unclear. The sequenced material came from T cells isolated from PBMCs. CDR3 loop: CASSDFLTVDNEQFF. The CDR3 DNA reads TGTGCCAGCAGCGATTTCTTAACAGTCGACAATGAGCAGTTCTTC.